The 7 T cell receptor beta chains below all came from one sample that was sequenced in a study of blood T cell repertoires in COVID-19. The table came from immunoSEQ multiplex PCR; TCRdb's copy has only in-frame clones and leaves some out. The sample contains about 140,000 clones, around 86% of which appear only once. Sequencing was performed on peripheral blood. All receptors derive from a woman of 80 years or more with acute or convalescent COVID-19.

In regard to this clone: A junction end diverges from the germline sequence, so it may reflect a read error. The chain is built from TRBV24-1 and TRBJ1-2; D is perhaps TRBD1 (5 bases). The CDR3 sequence is 14 residues long. Germline CDR1 KGHDR, CDR2 SFDVKD. CDR3 bases: TGTGCCACCAGTGATGCAGGGAGGGTCTATGGCTACATCTTC. Translated, it gives CATSDAGRVYGYIF.

The rearrangement uses TRBV11-2 and TRBJ2-7, with TRBD2 matching 10 bases. This CDR3 spans 18 amino acids. The germline V gene encodes CDR1 SGHAT and CDR2 FQNNGV. V dropped 5 bases and J dropped 4; count of bases not matched to a gene: 17. CDR3 amino acids: CASSAYYFTSGNGYEQYF. The CDR3 DNA follows: TGTGCCAGCAGCGCCTACTACTTTACTAGCGGGAATGGGTACGAGCAGTACTTC.

The chain has TRBV27 and TRBJ2-3, with TRBD2 matching over 11 bases. CDR1 and CDR2 from the germline V gene are MNHEY and SMNVEV (reference sequence). V lost 1 base to trimming and J lost 4 bases; unmatched junction nucleotides: 1. CDR3 length: 15 amino acids. CDR3 sequence (DNA): TGTGCCAGCAGTTTATTACTAGCGGGAGCAGATACGCAGTATTTT. This translates into CASSLLLAGADTQYF.

As concerns this clone: The junction departs from germline at one end; a sequencing error may be responsible. The V gene is TRBV10-2, the J gene TRBJ2-1; TRBD2 is a possible D gene (6 bases). CDR1 is WSHSY and CDR2 is SAAADI in the germline V gene. The CDR3 runs 16 residues. Here the CDR3 reads CASSESAGFSHNEQFF. CDR3 bases: TGCGCCAGCAGTGAGTCCGCGGGATTCTCCCACAATGAGCAGTTCTTC.

This clone was observed once. The V gene is TRBV20-1, the J gene TRBJ1-1, with unresolved D. The ends were cut back, 3 bases at V and 1 base at J, with 18 bases in the middle. The CDR3 has 16 amino acids. CDR1 and CDR2 from the germline V gene are DFQATT and SNEGSKA (reference sequence). The CDR3 sequence: CSASPLVQVANTEAFF. CDR3 nucleotides: TGCAGTGCTAGTCCACTCGTTCAAGTTGCGAACACTGAAGCTTTCTTT.

The chain is built from TRBV5-5 and TRBJ2-7; D is unresolved. The CDR3 totals 16 residues. Germline values: CDR1 SGHKS, CDR2 YYEKEE (reference sequence). The V end was cut by 4 bases, the J end by 0 bases, with 17 bases between. The CDR3 nucleotides read TGTGCCAGCAGCAGAATTCAGAGACTGTTCTCCTACGAGCAGTACTTC. It specifies CASSRIQRLFSYEQYF.

This clone has a single count. The chain joins TRBV5-5 to TRBJ2-5; 11 bases match TRBD1. Germline trimming cut 3 bases from V and 4 bases from J; bases unmatched to any gene: 11. This CDR3 region has 17 residues. Germline CDR1 reads SGHKS; CDR2 reads YYEKEE (reference sequence). CDR3 DNA: TGTGCCAGCAGCTGGGGGCCCGGGACAGGGGGTCGAGAGACCCAGTACTTC. Translating it yields CASSWGPGTGGRETQYF.